Given below is one T cell receptor beta chain in context. The germline gives CDR1 LNHDA, CDR2 SQIVND (reference sequence). V lost 7 bases to trimming and J lost 4 bases; unmatched junction nucleotides: 7. There are 15 residues in the CDR3. This sample is drawn from a study of blood T cell repertoires in COVID-19. The overall study: Donors in the United States, Italy and Spain gave samples during acute or convalescent COVID-19. In each case, the material was cDNA or gDNA derived from T cells, B-cell-depleted T cells, or PBMCs.

Methods used by the authors: The assay estimated nucleated cells by amplifying reference gene primers. Profiled with immunoSEQ multiplex PCR; TCRdb holds only in-frame clones, not every one. Clone size and the V and J calls come from that table; the DNA yielded D and trimming. The data contain fewer than 110,000 clones, roughly 87% of them singletons. The clonotype comes from a human donor in a cohort sampled during active COVID-19. The rearrangement uses TRBV19 and TRBJ2-2; 9 bases agree with TRBD1. Sequences were obtained from peripheral blood. Here the CDR3 reads CASMWGQGSTGELFF. Written as DNA, the CDR3 is TGTGCCAGTATGTGGGGACAGGGTTCCACCGGGGAGCTGTTTTTT.